The present T cell receptor beta chain was sequenced within a study of post-analysis software for immune sequencing data. Study-level points and caveats: Strong co-clustering by F measure was evident for samples that had been prepared in the same batch.

Unique molecular identifiers were carried by the TCR beta cDNA libraries. Roughly 500,000 cDNA molecules were obtained per 1 to 10 million input T cells. TCRdb analysed the PCR reads with MiXCR anew, one entry per CDR3 protein. The table shows hundreds of thousands of distinct CDR3 sequences, with roughly 45% occurring only once. With respect to this clonotype: Its target is unknown.

This receptor was identified in a girl aged 5 to 17 with multiple sclerosis. Sequenced: blood.

The CDR3: CASNALAGGSGEQFF. DNA for the CDR3: TGTGCCAGCAATGCGCTAGCGGGAGGGAGCGGTGAGCAGTTCTTC. The genes are TRBV12-3 or TRBV12-4 and TRBJ2-1; 12 bases are shared with TRBD2. The CDR3 has 15 amino acids. V dropped 7 bases and J dropped 9; count of bases not matched to a gene: 10.